This TCR beta chain was observed in a study of T cell repertoires in cytomegalovirus infection (dated by TCRdb to between 2017 and 2020). Study-wide context: Recently identified HLA-C-restricted CMV epitopes, whose presentation resists viral immunomodulation, were targeted by peptide stimulations together with well-studied HLA-B-restricted epitopes. Donor HLA type was relevant to the analysis, as public TCR beta signatures indicated carriage of CMV infection together with the matching HLA type. The study at large found these results: In both this cohort and an independent cohort of some 370 donors, the cumulative frequency of public TCR beta family members distinguished carriers of CMV infection plus the relevant HLA type. The ex vivo response was dominated by HLA-C-restricted CMV-specific TCR beta clonotypes, which also provided the single most frequent clonotype in two of eight donors.

For CDR1 and CDR2, the germline V gene lists SGHVS and FNYEAQ. Cut back by 5 bases and 3 bases, the V and J ends lie 14 bases apart. Reading from cysteine to valine, the CDR3 counts 14 amino acids. Just the 42-base CDR3 DNA is kept, in frame starting at base 1. Ten or more counts support this clonotype. Its antigen is unknown. No base qualities exist here, and no much larger clone lies one base off it. What the treatment or condition label conveys for this sample: in vitro stimulation with specific CMV peptide epitopes to enrich CMV-specific T cells. The sequencing machine was an Illumina HiSeq 1500. TCRdb reran the public reads through fastp at Q25 and MiXCR, keeping productive beta chains. Every CDR3 protein is listed once, alongside the most common genes and DNA of its rows. Counted in this sample were approximately 910,000 distinct CDR3 sequences; 30% to 40% of them appeared once. Together, the top ten hold around 15% of the sample.

The rearrangement combines TRBV7-6 with TRBJ2-7; TRBD1 could be the D gene, as 6 bases match. The clonotype originates from a human donor in good health (CMV status not recorded). Some clones in this sample may be carry-over from other donors' samples. The sequenced sample was cultured CD8+ T cells from PBMCs, obtained from culture after CMV antigen stimulation. At the DNA level, the sequence is TGTGCCAGCAGCCCTGGTGCAGGGGACTACGAGCAGTACGTC. This encodes CASSPGAGDYEQYV.